The 27 T cell receptor beta chains below come from one sample, sequenced in a study of T cell changes during pregnancy in multiple sclerosis. The method was immunoSEQ multiplex PCR; TCRdb's version includes in-frame clones alone and lacks a portion of them. There are roughly 100,000 clones in the sample; around 93% occur only once, and less than 2% lies in the top ten. Source: peripheral blood, taken after pregnancy. The receptors originated from a female donor with multiple sclerosis, enrolled in a pregnancy study.

The J gene is TRBJ1-2, the V gene TRBV10-2, with D perhaps TRBD1 (5 bases). V dropped 3 bases and J dropped 7 bases, with 21 bases sitting between them. This CDR3 region has 16 residues. CDR1 WSHSY and CDR2 SAAADI come from the germline V gene. The CDR3 reads CASSEPRGVPLSGYTF. The CDR3 DNA reads as TGCGCCAGCAGTGAACCCCGGGGGGTCCCTCTGTCTGGCTACACCTTC.

The rearrangement joins TRBV9 to TRBJ2-7; 12 bases map to TRBD2. After removal of 4 bases from V and 1 base from J, the junction contained 3 bases not matched to a gene. This CDR3 has 15 residues. Germline loops: CDR1 SGDLS, CDR2 YYNGEE. CDR3 DNA: TGTGCCAGCAGCCTGGGGACTAGCGGGTCCTACGAGCAGTACTTC. It translates to CASSLGTSGSYEQYF.

V gene TRBV27 combines with J gene TRBJ2-1; 12 bases agree with TRBD2. The germline V gene encodes CDR1 MNHEY and CDR2 SMNVEV (reference sequence). The CDR3 totals 14 residues. V dropped 8 bases and J dropped 8; count of bases not matched to a gene: 7. CDR3 sequence: CASLRTSGAHEQFF. DNA of the CDR3: TGTGCCAGCCTGAGGACTAGCGGGGCACATGAGCAGTTCTTC.

The chain links TRBV6-5 to TRBJ1-5; tentatively, D is TRBD1 (5 bases). CDR1 and CDR2 (germline): MNHEY, SVGAGI. Trimming shortened V by 5 bases and J by 6 bases, and 8 bases separated the two germline ends. The CDR3 has 12 amino acids. As DNA, the CDR3 is TGTGCCAGCAGTCAGGGTACTCAGCCCCAGCATTTT. This encodes CASSQGTQPQHF.

J is TRBJ2-7 and V is TRBV30; D remains ambiguous. The CDR3 runs to 12 residues. Germline V gene sequence: CDR1 GTSNPN, CDR2 SVGIG (reference sequence). CDR3 coding DNA: TGTGCTCACTCCCCGAGCTCCTACGAGCAGTACTTC. It translates to CAHSPSSYEQYF.

This clone occurred once. V and J are TRBV29-1 and TRBJ2-5, with a possible D match to TRBD1 (6 bases). The V gene lost 7 bases and the J gene lost 4 bases, with 13 bases spanning the gap. The length of the CDR3 is 12 residues. The germline V gene encodes CDR1 SQVTM and CDR2 ANQGSEA. The CDR3 nucleotides read TGCAGCGCCCGGACAGTTCGAGAGACCCAGTACTTC. This sequence encodes CSARTVRETQYF.

This sequence joins TRBV5-1 and TRBJ2-1; 16 bases are shared with TRBD2. Germline V CDR1 and CDR2: SGHRS, YFSETQ. The ends lost 0 bases at V and 5 bases at J; junction bases unmatched: 5. The CDR3 runs 18 residues. For the CDR3, the DNA is TGCGCCAGCAGCTTGGCGGGACTAGCGGGGGGGCCTAACAATGAGCAGTTCTTC. It codes for CASSLAGLAGGPNNEQFF.

The chain recombines TRBV27 with TRBJ1-2; 11 bases line up with TRBD1. The V gene end was trimmed by 3 bases and the J gene end by 4 bases; junction bases not matched to a gene: 4. This CDR3 is 15 amino acids long. CDR1 and CDR2 (germline): MNHEY, SMNVEV (reference sequence). The CDR3 nucleotides read TGTGCCAGCAGTTTCCGGGACAGGGGGGTCTATGGCTACACCTTC. This encodes CASSFRDRGVYGYTF.

The chain carries TRBV18 and TRBJ1-1, with D perhaps matching TRBD1 (5 bases). With 3 bases removed from V and 3 bases from J, the gap between germline ends came to 8 bases. CDR3 length: 13 amino acids. Germline loops: CDR1 KGHSH, CDR2 LQKENI. The CDR3 bases are TGTGCCAGCTCACCGGCGGGGGACACTGAAGCTTTCTTT. Translated: CASSPAGDTEAFF.

The chain recombines TRBV10-3 with TRBJ2-7; possible D gene TRBD2, 6 bases. Germline lookup yields CDR1 ENHRY and CDR2 SYGVKD. Trimming took off 8 bases at V and 0 bases at J, with 11 bases between the two ends. The CDR3 consists of 13 residues. The CDR3 region has the DNA TGTGCCATCGGAGGACTAAGCTCCTACGAGCAGTACTTC. Residues: CAIGGLSSYEQYF.

This clone was picked up a small number of times. This chain connects TRBV29-1 to TRBJ1-1; possible D gene TRBD1, 6 bases. There are 14 residues in the CDR3. Deletions cut 6 bases from V and 1 base from J, with 15 bases between. The germline V gene encodes CDR1 SQVTM and CDR2 ANQGSEA. The CDR3 loop reads CSVLVGGKNTEAFF. The CDR3 nucleotides are TGCAGCGTCCTTGTTGGGGGCAAGAACACTGAAGCTTTCTTT.

This chain uses TRBV4-1 with TRBJ2-7; TRBD2 aligns across 12 bases. CDR3 length: 17 amino acids. Germline values: CDR1 MGHRA, CDR2 YSYEKL. The J segment lost 1 base and the V segment lost 1 base, leaving 5 bases of the junction unmatched. Written as DNA, the CDR3 is TGCGCCAGCAGCCAAGCCCCAGGACTAGCGGGGTCCTACGAGCAGTACTTC. Translated, it gives CASSQAPGLAGSYEQYF.

J is TRBJ2-2 and V is TRBV7-8; 10 bases line up with TRBD1. The CDR3 covers 14 residues. CDR1 is SGHVS and CDR2 is FQNEAQ in the germline V gene. The junction had 4 bases not matched to a gene; V was cut back by 5 bases and J by 7 bases. CDR3: CASSQGTGVGELFF. CDR3 nucleotides: TGTGCCAGCAGCCAAGGGACAGGGGTCGGGGAGCTGTTTTTT.

This rearrangement joins TRBV5-4 to TRBJ1-2; TRBD1 matches 7 bases. V dropped 3 bases and J dropped 4; count of bases not matched to a gene: 9. CDR1 is SGHNT and CDR2 is YYREEE in the germline V gene (reference sequence). This CDR3 is built from 15 residues. The CDR3 nucleotides are TGTGCCAGCAGCTCTGGGGGACAGTCTTTCTATGGCTACACCTTC. The encoded protein is CASSSGGQSFYGYTF.

The chain couples TRBV19 to TRBJ2-7, with D possibly matching TRBD1 (5 bases). CDR1 and CDR2 (germline): LNHDA, SQIVND (reference sequence). V shed 3 bases and J shed 0 bases, with 12 bases lying between them. This CDR3 region has 15 residues. CDR3: CASSIGQGSSYEQYF. In nucleotides, the CDR3 is TGTGCCAGTAGTATCGGGCAGGGATCCTCCTACGAGCAGTACTTC.

The chain joins TRBV7-8 to TRBJ2-1; 8 bases map to TRBD2. With V trimmed by 3 bases and J by 5 bases, 6 bases remained unmatched. The CDR3 is 15 residues long. CDR1 is SGHVS and CDR2 is FQNEAQ in the germline V gene. In DNA form, the CDR3 reads TGTGCCAGCAGCTTTAGCGGGACTAGACACAATGAGCAGTTCTTC. Amino acids: CASSFSGTRHNEQFF.

The J gene is TRBJ1-1, the V gene TRBV6-1, with 7 bases lining up with TRBD1. V was clipped by 6 bases and J by 0 bases; unmatched bases: 1. The germline V gene has CDR1 MNHNS and CDR2 SASEGT. The CDR3 covers 13 residues. The CDR3 loop reads CASRTGLNTEAFF. DNA for the CDR3: TGTGCCAGCAGGACAGGGTTGAACACTGAAGCTTTCTTT.

This clone showed up just a few times. This chain links TRBV4-1 with TRBJ1-1; D perhaps matches TRBD1 (5 bases). Germline CDR1 MGHRA, CDR2 YSYEKL. Trimming took 4 bases from V and 6 from J, leaving 12 bases between them. The CDR3 contains 13 residues. CDR3 region: CASSPRVTAEAFF. In nucleotides, the CDR3 is TGCGCCAGCAGCCCCAGGGTAACGGCTGAAGCTTTCTTT.

This clone was picked up one time. The J gene is TRBJ1-3, the V gene TRBV29-1; 7 bases are shared with TRBD1. This CDR3 is 12 amino acids long. J lost 4 bases, V lost 7 bases, and 4 bases had no gene match. Looked up from germline, CDR1 is SQVTM and CDR2 is ANQGSEA. DNA of the CDR3: TGCAGCGCCACAGGGGAGGGAAACACCATATATTTT. Its protein is CSATGEGNTIYF.

The CDR3 nucleotides read TGTGCCAGCAGTGGAGGGACAGGGGGTATCAATGAGCAGTTCTTC. Amino acids: CASSGGTGGINEQFF. The chain links TRBV2 to TRBJ2-1; 11 bases fit TRBD1. In germline, CDR1 is SNHLY, CDR2 FYNNEI. CDR3 length: 15 amino acids. The junction had 5 bases not matched to a gene; V was cut back by 4 bases and J by 6 bases.

CDR3 sequence: CAWTPGQSGYTF. The DNA for the CDR3 is TGTGCCTGGACGCCAGGACAGTCGGGCTACACCTTC. This chain joins TRBV30 and TRBJ1-2, with D perhaps TRBD1 (6 bases). V was cut by 4 bases and J by 8 bases, with 14 bases left in between. The CDR3 is 12 residues long. In germline, CDR1 is GTSNPN, CDR2 SVGIG (reference sequence).

The V gene is TRBV29-1, the J gene TRBJ2-3, with 7 bases that match TRBD2. The V and J ends lost 7 bases and 2 bases, in that order; junction bases with no gene match: 6. Germline values: CDR1 SQVTM, CDR2 ANQGSEA. The CDR3 runs to 13 residues. The CDR3 is CSAQRGLTDTQYF. CDR3 sequence (DNA): TGCAGCGCCCAGCGGGGCCTCACAGATACGCAGTATTTT.

The chain joins TRBV7-3 to TRBJ2-5; D remains unclear. Trimming cost V 4 bases and J 5 bases, with 5 bases left between them. The germline V gene encodes CDR1 SGHTA and CDR2 FQGTGA. The CDR3 length is 11 residues. In DNA, the CDR3 is TGTGCCAGCAGCTCCGGGGAGACCCAGTACTTC. Its protein is CASSSGETQYF.

J is TRBJ1-1 and V is TRBV5-1; D perhaps matches TRBD1 (5 bases). The germline gives CDR1 SGHRS, CDR2 YFSETQ. CDR3 length: 16 amino acids. V was pared by 0 bases and J by 1 base, with 13 bases between. The CDR3, as DNA: TGCGCCAGCAGCTTGGCCGTAAGGGGCTCGAACACTGAAGCTTTCTTT. Encoded protein: CASSLAVRGSNTEAFF.

The V and J genes are TRBV7-8 and TRBJ1-1, with D possibly matching TRBD1 (6 bases). This CDR3 has 13 residues. Trimming left V 0 bases short and J 7 bases short, with 9 bases between. Germline loops: CDR1 SGHVS, CDR2 FQNEAQ. In DNA, the CDR3 is TGTGCCAGCAGCTTAGCGCCGGACAGTGAAGCTTTCTTT. Protein sequence: CASSLAPDSEAFF.

The chain links TRBV2 to TRBJ1-1; 7 bases agree with TRBD1. Trimming cost V 4 bases and J 7 bases; bases outside gene matches: 3. The CDR3 consists of 12 residues. The V gene's germline CDR1 is SNHLY and CDR2 FYNNEI. The CDR3 region has the DNA TGTGCCAGCAGTGCCGGGACAGTTGAAGCTTTCTTT. Translation gives CASSAGTVEAFF.

Worth noting for this clone: Other DNA variants within this sample encode the same CDR3. V usage is TRBV30 and J usage is TRBJ2-2; D remains unclear. The CDR3 has 14 amino acids. Germline CDR1 reads GTSNPN; CDR2 reads SVGIG (reference sequence). Trimming took 0 bases from V and 1 from J, leaving 6 bases between them. The CDR3 protein is CAWSVSRNTGELFF. CDR3 bases: TGTGCCTGGAGTGTATCGAGGAACACCGGGGAGCTGTTTTTT.